The subject of this entry is one T cell receptor (beta chain). Antigen specificity is unknown. The CDR3 consists of 17 residues. CDR1 SGHDT and CDR2 YYEEEE come from the germline V gene. The J segment lost 5 bases and the V segment lost 0 bases, leaving 9 bases of the junction unmatched. This record belongs to a study of cytomegalovirus exposure and HLA in healthy donors. Study-wide results and limits: In a later analysis, TCR beta V- and J-gene trimming was associated with a missense DCLRE1C variant.

It was with 60 Vbeta and 13 Jbeta primers that the PCR ran. Using immunoSEQ multiplex PCR, the repertoire was profiled, and TCRdb retains in-frame clones only, with some absent. The table includes 150,000 to 170,000 clones, about 74% detected once. This chain joins TRBV5-6 and TRBJ2-5; 11 nucleotides line up with TRBD1. Sequencing input: PBMCs. The receptor comes from a woman aged 40 to 50 in good health and CMV-seronegative. The chain's CDR3 is CASSLGTRTGGLETQYF. The CDR3 bases are TGTGCCAGCAGCTTGGGAACCCGGACAGGGGGCTTGGAGACCCAGTACTTC.